This is a list of T cell receptor beta chains from one sample in a study of T cells in Graves' hyperthyroidism and ophthalmopathy. Using its own MiXCR run on the multiplex PCR reads, TCRdb lists one record per CDR3 protein. The data hold about 380,000 distinct CDR3 sequences, with approximately 15% observed a single time. Sequencing was done on a sample of blood. The receptors originated from a woman aged 55-69 years with Graves' hyperthyroidism. The CDR3 runs from the conserved cysteine through the conserved F or W. D genes are given only for firm matches. Only part of the rows carry a size: once, few, many, or a class if the clone is expanded.

>TRBD2|TRBJ2-1|many|TRBV11-2
CASRKLREGGNEQFF
TGTGCCAGCAGAAAGTTGCGGGAGGGTGGTAATGAGCAGTTCTTC
>NA|TRBJ2-1|many|TRBV6-2/TRBV6-3
CASSRDLGYNEQFF
TGTGCCAGCAGCCGGGACCTCGGTTACAATGAGCAGTTCTTC
>TRBD2|TRBJ2-3|NA|TRBV14
CASSHIGLETDTQYF
TGTGCCAGCAGTCACATCGGACTAGAAACAGATACGCAGTATTTT
>NA|TRBJ2-3|many|TRBV20-1
CSAPHRLYTDTQYF
TGCAGTGCTCCCCACAGGCTATACACAGATACGCAGTATTTT
>NA|TRBJ2-1|few|TRBV12-5
CASGQTGPGIDEQFF
TGTGCTAGTGGCCAAACAGGACCGGGGATCGATGAGCAGTTCTTC
>NA|TRBJ2-1|many|TRBV27
CASSYGPDNEQFF
TGTGCCAGCAGTTACGGACCAGACAATGAGCAGTTCTTC
>TRBD1|TRBJ2-3|many|TRBV12-3/TRBV12-4
CASSSWTGGTDTQYF
TGTGCCAGCAGTAGCTGGACAGGGGGCACAGATACGCAGTATTTT
>TRBD1|TRBJ2-2|few|TRBV6-6
CASSYPGQGTGELFF
TGTGCCAGCAGTTACCCTGGACAGGGGACCGGGGAGCTGTTTTTT
>NA|TRBJ1-1|many|TRBV19
CASSIGQSTEAFF
TGTGCCAGTAGTATTGGACAGAGTACTGAAGCTTTCTTT
>NA|TRBJ2-2|many|TRBV7-8
CASSLARSGNTGELFF
TGTGCCAGCAGCTTAGCGCGGAGCGGAAACACCGGGGAGCTGTTTTTT
>TRBD2|TRBJ2-5|many|TRBV3-1
CASSRNLDGGGVETQYF
TGTGCCAGCAGCCGTAATCTGGACGGCGGGGGTGTAGAGACCCAGTACTTC
>TRBD1|TRBJ1-6|many|TRBV5-4
CASSTEQGQGLRNSPLHF
TGTGCCAGCAGCACCGAACAAGGACAGGGCCTAAGGAATTCACCCCTCCACTTT
>NA|TRBJ2-7|few|TRBV4-1
CASSHVGGEQYF
TGCGCCAGCAGCCATGTGGGGGGAGAGCAGTACTTC
>TRBD1|TRBJ2-7|NA|TRBV11-2
CASRFQQGANEQYF
TGTGCCAGCAGGTTCCAACAGGGGGCCAACGAGCAGTACTTC
>NA|TRBJ1-5|few|TRBV12-3/TRBV12-4
CASSLFHQQHF
TGTGCCAGCAGTTTGTTTCACCAACAGCATTTT
>NA|TRBJ2-1|NA|TRBV28
CASSGYRSGARQFF
TGTGCCAGCAGTGGATACAGGTCCGGGGCTAGGCAGTTCTTC
>TRBD1|TRBJ1-5|few|TRBV4-1
CASSQEMTGVRPQHF
TGCGCCAGCAGCCAAGAAATGACAGGGGTTCGGCCCCAGCATTTT
>NA|TRBJ2-4|many|TRBV2
CASKAGLAKNIQYF
TGTGCCAGCAAGGCGGGACTAGCCAAAAACATTCAGTACTTC
>NA|TRBJ1-5|many|TRBV2
CASSASARSPQHF
TGTGCCAGCAGTGCTTCGGCCCGTAGTCCCCAGCATTTT
>NA|TRBJ1-3|many|TRBV7-9
CASSKQTGRSGNTIYF
TGTGCCAGCAGCAAACAGACAGGCCGCTCTGGAAACACCATATATTTT
>NA|TRBJ2-2|few|TRBV9
CASSVFLSEKNTGELFF
TGTGCCAGCAGCGTATTCCTCTCTGAAAAGAACACCGGGGAGCTGTTTTTT
>TRBD2|TRBJ2-5|few|TRBV19
CATNGGSSETQYF
TGTGCCACCAACGGCGGGAGCAGTGAGACCCAGTACTTC
>TRBD2|TRBJ2-1|few|TRBV4-2
CASSQLLAGGIRGNEQFF
TGTGCCAGCAGCCAATTACTAGCGGGAGGCATCCGGGGGAATGAGCAGTTCTTC
>NA|TRBJ1-5|many|TRBV28
CASSSGLGRAVYQPQHF
TGTGCCAGCAGCTCGGGGCTAGGCAGGGCGGTGTATCAGCCCCAGCATTTT
>TRBD2|TRBJ2-1|many|TRBV20-1
CNAGLAGGSSYNEQFF
TGCAATGCTGGACTAGCGGGAGGGAGCTCCTACAATGAGCAGTTCTTC
>TRBD1|TRBJ2-2|few|TRBV19
CASSIGVGQGYTGELFF
TGTGCCAGTAGTATAGGGGTTGGACAGGGCTACACCGGGGAGCTGTTTTTT
>NA|TRBJ2-3|few|TRBV10-2
CASSDQGSTDTQYF
TGCGCCAGCAGTGATCAAGGGAGCACAGATACGCAGTATTTT
>NA|TRBJ2-3|NA|TRBV10-3
CAISVGTTDTQYF
TGTGCCATCAGTGTTGGGACCACAGATACGCAGTATTTT
>TRBD2|TRBJ2-7|many|TRBV12-3/TRBV12-4
CASSGLAGVPLEQYF
TGTGCCAGCAGTGGACTAGCGGGAGTCCCCCTCGAGCAGTACTTC
>TRBD2|TRBJ2-3|few|TRBV4-1
CASSNPGLAGLRNLVSSTDTQYF
TGCGCCAGCAGCAATCCGGGACTAGCGGGACTTAGGAACCTGGTTTCTAGCACAGATACGCAGTATTTT
>TRBD2|TRBJ2-7|NA|TRBV4-1
CASSTTSGIYNEQYF
TGCGCCAGCAGCACAACTAGCGGGATTTACAATGAGCAGTACTTC
>NA|TRBJ2-7|NA|TRBV20-1
CSARDPTGHSYEQYF
TGCAGTGCTAGGGACCCGACAGGCCACTCCTACGAGCAGTACTTC
>NA|TRBJ2-1|many|TRBV30
CAWSASGNEQFF
TGTGCCTGGAGTGCAAGTGGCAATGAGCAGTTCTTC
>TRBD1|TRBJ1-2|few|TRBV6-1
CASVRTGSNYGYTF
TGTGCCAGCGTGCGGACAGGCTCTAACTATGGCTACACCTTC
>TRBD1|TRBJ2-1|NA|TRBV11-3
CASKPGQGWSEQFF
TGTGCCAGCAAGCCGGGACAGGGGTGGAGTGAGCAGTTCTTC
>NA|TRBJ2-1|few|TRBV11-2
CASSLGYRADVYNEQFF
TGTGCCAGCAGCTTAGGTTATAGGGCAGACGTCTACAATGAGCAGTTCTTC
>TRBD1|TRBJ2-7|NA|TRBV5-4
CASSGDRGSYNEQYF
TGTGCCAGCAGCGGCGACAGGGGGTCCTACAATGAGCAGTACTTC
>TRBD1|TRBJ1-5|many|TRBV3-1
CASSQQGGGNQPQHF
TGTGCCAGCAGCCAACAGGGGGGTGGCAATCAGCCCCAGCATTTT
>NA|TRBJ2-3|many|TRBV5-1
CASRSSGHTDTQYF
TGCGCCAGTCGTTCATCCGGTCACACAGATACGCAGTATTTT
>NA|TRBJ2-1|many|TRBV6-2/TRBV6-3
CASSYSIRDAYNEQFF
TGTGCCAGCAGTTACTCGATACGGGACGCGTACAATGAGCAGTTCTTC